The 29 T cell receptor beta chains below were found in one sample sequenced in a study of blood T cell repertoires in COVID-19. TCRdb's table, derived via immunoSEQ multiplex PCR, lists solely in-frame clones and lacks some. The sample contains roughly 250,000 clones, roughly 88% of which appear only once. The sample taken for sequencing was peripheral blood. These receptors all come from a woman between 40 and 50 years old who had recovered from COVID-19.

The V call is TRBV18, the J call TRBJ1-2; TRBD1 aligns across 9 bases. The CDR3 is 14 residues long. The germline V gene has CDR1 KGHSH and CDR2 LQKENI. V shed 0 bases, J shed 7 bases, and the junction held 3 bases outside the gene matches. CDR3 sequence reads: CASSPPWDRVGYTF. The DNA for the CDR3 is TGTGCCAGCTCACCACCTTGGGACAGGGTTGGCTACACCTTC.

This chain connects TRBV5-4 to TRBJ2-1, with 9 bases fitting TRBD2. J gave up 2 bases and V 5 bases, and 8 bases lay outside the gene matches. Germline CDR1 and CDR2: SGHNT and YYREEE (reference sequence). This CDR3 is built from 16 residues. This CDR3 reads CASSFPTSGAYNEQFF. The CDR3 DNA reads TGTGCCAGCAGTTTCCCGACTAGCGGCGCCTACAATGAGCAGTTCTTC.

This clone has a handful of counts. The genes are TRBV30 and TRBJ2-7; 10 bases map to TRBD1. This CDR3 comprises 14 residues. CDR1 and CDR2 (germline): GTSNPN, SVGIG (reference sequence). The V and J ends lost 3 bases and 3 bases, in that order; junction bases with no gene match: 5. The CDR3 is CAWSPGTGVYEQYF. The CDR3 DNA is TGTGCCTGGAGCCCCGGGACAGGGGTCTACGAGCAGTACTTC.

A single count supports this clone. This chain links TRBV10-3 with TRBJ2-1, with a weak D call TRBD2 (5 bases). Germline loops: CDR1 ENHRY, CDR2 SYGVKD. The V end lost 4 bases, the J end lost 6 bases, and 13 bases lay between the germline ends. The CDR3 extends over 14 amino acids. CDR3: CAISAQYEGNEQFF. The CDR3 DNA follows: TGTGCCATCAGTGCCCAGTATGAGGGCAATGAGCAGTTCTTC.

The chain combines TRBV18 with TRBJ1-3; D is uncertain. The CDR3 sequence is 15 residues long. From germline, CDR1 is KGHSH and CDR2 LQKENI. V dropped 2 bases and J dropped 4 bases, with 12 bases sitting between them. CDR3 in DNA: TGTGCCAGCTCACCATCAGTAGTGAGGGGAAACACCATATATTTT. Translation gives CASSPSVVRGNTIYF.

CDR3 nucleotide sequence: TGTGCCAGCAGTACAGGGGGCAAGGACTATGGCTACACCTTC. Encoded protein: CASSTGGKDYGYTF. The chain is built from TRBV28 and TRBJ1-2; 9 bases fit TRBD1. This CDR3 spans 14 amino acids. Germline loops: CDR1 MDHEN, CDR2 SYDVKM. V lost 5 bases to trimming and J lost 3 bases; unmatched junction nucleotides: 4.

The chain carries TRBV25-1 and TRBJ2-7; perhaps TRBD2 as D (6 bases). CDR1 is MGHDK, CDR2 SYGVNS, per germline. Trimming stripped 4 bases from V and 4 bases from J, with 11 bases between. This CDR3 region has 13 residues. The CDR3: CASSAGTVYEQYF. Written as DNA, the CDR3 is TGTGCCAGCAGTGCCGGGACTGTGTACGAGCAGTACTTC.

This chain connects TRBV7-8 to TRBJ1-2, with D perhaps TRBD1 (6 bases). Germline V CDR1 and CDR2: SGHVS, FQNEAQ. V lost 6 bases to trimming and J lost 0 bases, with 14 bases between them. This CDR3 has 15 residues. In DNA, the CDR3 is TGTGCCAGCAGTTTTACAGGGATAGCTAACTATGGCTACACCTTC. It encodes CASSFTGIANYGYTF.

The chain employs TRBV3-1 (or the pseudogene TRBV3-2) and TRBJ2-7; TRBD2 agrees at 11 bases. The V gene end was trimmed by 11 bases and the J gene end by 2 bases; junction bases not matched to a gene: 2. The V gene's germline CDR1 is LGHDT and CDR2 YNNKEL (reference sequence). This CDR3 region has 12 residues. CDR3 sequence: CACSGGAYEQYF. The CDR3 DNA reads as TGTGCCTGTAGCGGGGGGGCCTACGAGCAGTACTTC.

This clone appeared a single time. The chain couples TRBV20-1 to TRBJ1-2; D unresolved. Trimming shortened V by 0 bases and J by 8 bases, and 7 bases separated the two germline ends. The germline CDR1 and CDR2 sequences are DFQATT and SNEGSKA (reference sequence). The CDR3 is made up of 11 amino acids. CDR3: CSARELRGYTF. CDR3 nucleotides: TGCAGTGCTAGAGAGCTGCGGGGCTACACCTTC.

The V call is TRBV5-5, the J call TRBJ2-1, with 10 bases that match TRBD2. CDR1 and CDR2 (germline): SGHKS, YYEKEE (reference sequence). This CDR3 spans 16 amino acids. J was trimmed by 6 bases and V by 3 bases; bases with no gene match: 9. This CDR3 is CASSWPGLATLNEQFF. Written as DNA, the CDR3 is TGTGCCAGCAGCTGGCCGGGACTAGCGACGCTCAATGAGCAGTTCTTC.

This clone has only one observation. The chain employs TRBV27 and TRBJ2-7, with TRBD1 as a possible D gene (5 bases). V gave up 3 bases and J gave up 4 bases, with 10 bases separating them. The CDR3 has 13 residues. Germline-derived CDR1 and CDR2 are MNHEY and SMNVEV (reference sequence). The CDR3 DNA is TGTGCCAGCAGTTTGGGGCGGCGATACGAGCAGTACTTC. Protein product: CASSLGRRYEQYF.

The V gene is TRBV25-1, the J gene TRBJ1-2; the D is unclear. Per the germline V gene, CDR1 is MGHDK and CDR2 is SYGVNS. This CDR3 has 15 amino acids. Trimming left V 1 base short and J 6 bases short, with 15 bases between. CDR3 protein: CASSESGDGLDGYTF. CDR3 nucleotides: TGTGCCAGCAGTGAATCCGGAGACGGCCTCGATGGCTACACCTTC.

J is TRBJ2-7 and V is TRBV9; 9 positions agree with TRBD1. Looked up from germline, CDR1 is SGDLS and CDR2 is YYNGEE. Germline trimming cut 3 bases from V and 4 bases from J; bases unmatched to any gene: 2. The CDR3 has 13 residues. The CDR3 bases are TGTGCCAGCAGCGCAGGGACAGGGTACGAGCAGTACTTC. Translating it yields CASSAGTGYEQYF. Full variable domain (outside the CDR3, taken from reference TRBV9 and TRBJ2-7): DSGVTQTPKHLITATGQRVTLRCSPRSGDLSVYWYQQSLDQGLQFLIQYYNGEERAKGNILERFSAQQFPDLHSELNLSSLELGDSALYFCASSAGTGYEQYFGPGTRLTVT.

The J gene is TRBJ2-3, the V gene TRBV19, with 9 nucleotides matching TRBD1. The J segment lost 2 bases and the V segment lost 3 bases, leaving 6 bases of the junction unmatched. The CDR3 runs to 16 residues. Germline lookup yields CDR1 LNHDA and CDR2 SQIVND (reference sequence). The CDR3 loop reads CASSMTGQGTTDTQYF. In nucleotides, the CDR3 is TGTGCCAGTAGTATGACGGGACAGGGAACCACAGATACGCAGTATTTT.

The V gene is TRBV29-1, the J gene TRBJ1-5, with a possible D match to TRBD1 (6 bases). The germline CDR1 and CDR2 sequences are SQVTM and ANQGSEA. The CDR3 consists of 13 residues. Trimming removed 5 bases at V and 3 bases at J, with 11 bases between. The CDR3, as DNA: TGCAGCGTTAGACAGGCGCTCAATCAGCCCCAGCATTTT. Translation gives CSVRQALNQPQHF.

The chain recombines TRBV4-3 with TRBJ2-4; D unresolved. CDR1 LGHNA and CDR2 YSLEER come from the germline V gene. The CDR3 contains 16 residues. V was shortened by 0 bases and J by 0 bases, with 9 bases between the two germline ends. CDR3 DNA sequence: TGCGCCAGCAGCCAAGAAGGCGGTCTAGCCAAAAACATTCAGTACTTC. This sequence encodes CASSQEGGLAKNIQYF.

The chain uses TRBV2 and TRBJ1-3; no reliable D call. Looked up from germline, CDR1 is SNHLY and CDR2 is FYNNEI. The CDR3 extends over 13 amino acids. Trimming took 3 bases from V and 5 from J, leaving 8 bases between them. As DNA, the CDR3 is TGTGCCAGCAGTGACGGTAGCAGAAACACCATATATTTT. Protein: CASSDGSRNTIYF.

This chain connects TRBV3-1 (or the pseudogene TRBV3-2) to TRBJ2-7, with 8 bases that match TRBD1. Germline V gene data show CDR1 as LGHDT and CDR2 as YNNKEL (reference sequence). The CDR3 is made up of 18 amino acids. After removal of 4 bases from V and 1 base from J, the junction contained 15 bases not matched to a gene. As DNA, the CDR3 is TGTGCCAGCAGCCCGGGACAGGCTAGGAGGGGGCCTTCCTACGAGCAGTACTTC. This encodes CASSPGQARRGPSYEQYF.

About this clone: This sample includes further DNA sequences coding for the same CDR3. V gene TRBV4-2 combines with J gene TRBJ1-3; maybe TRBD1 (6 bases). The length of the CDR3 is 18 residues. Between the trimmed V and J ends, which lost 3 bases and 0 bases, there was a span of 18 bases. CDR1 is LGHNA and CDR2 is YNFKEQ in the germline V gene. CDR3 nucleotide sequence: TGTGCCAGCAGCCAGGATCCGGACAGTGGCCTCTCTGGAAACACCATATATTTT. This encodes CASSQDPDSGLSGNTIYF.

This chain links TRBV12-3 or TRBV12-4 with TRBJ2-1; D remains ambiguous. This CDR3 comprises 11 residues. The V gene lost 2 bases and the J gene lost 10 bases, with 6 bases spanning the gap. The CDR3 region has the DNA TGTGCCAGCAGTTTAACCGGGGAGCAGTTCTTC. It encodes CASSLTGEQFF.

This rearrangement joins TRBV20-1 to TRBJ2-3, with TRBD2 matching 8 bases. V trimming: 3 bases; J trimming: 2 bases; junction bases outside the gene matches: 7. Per the germline V gene, CDR1 is DFQATT and CDR2 is SNEGSKA (reference sequence). The CDR3 spans 15 residues. This CDR3 reads CSASLPRGVTDTQYF. DNA for the CDR3: TGCAGTGCTAGTCTTCCGCGGGGGGTCACAGATACGCAGTATTTT.

The V gene is TRBV7-2, the J gene TRBJ2-7, with TRBD1 identical over 9 bases. The V gene's germline CDR1 is SGHTA and CDR2 FQGNSA. CDR3 length: 15 residues. V shed 3 bases, J shed 5 bases, and the junction held 8 bases outside the gene matches. CDR3 amino acids: CASSLGGTGRNEQYF. In DNA form, the CDR3 reads TGTGCCAGCAGCTTGGGGGGGACAGGGAGAAACGAGCAGTACTTC.

The chain combines TRBV28 with TRBJ2-2; 7 bases match TRBD2. Germline V gives CDR1 MDHEN, CDR2 SYDVKM. This CDR3 region has 13 residues. V lost 8 bases to trimming and J lost 6 bases; unmatched junction nucleotides: 6. This CDR3 is CASVRLAAGELFF. In DNA form, the CDR3 reads TGTGCCAGCGTGCGGCTAGCGGCCGGGGAGCTGTTTTTT.

The chain uses TRBV7-2 and TRBJ1-1; 10 bases fit TRBD1. The germline gives CDR1 SGHTA, CDR2 FQGNSA. The V segment lost 5 bases and the J segment 4 bases; nucleotides outside the gene matches: 1. CDR3 length: 13 residues. CDR3 nucleotide sequence: TGTGCCAGCAGCCGGGACAGGGGCACTGAAGCTTTCTTT. It specifies CASSRDRGTEAFF.

This chain joins TRBV7-3 and TRBJ2-5; D might be TRBD2 (5 bases). Germline-derived CDR1 and CDR2 are SGHTA and FQGTGA. The CDR3 runs 15 residues. V lost 3 bases and J 4 bases, leaving 15 bases between the germline ends. The CDR3 spells CASSFSGNVGETQYF. The CDR3 DNA reads TGTGCCAGCAGCTTCTCGGGAAACGTGGGAGAGACCCAGTACTTC.

CDR3 in amino acids: CASSLDGARDTQYF. The CDR3 coding sequence is TGCGCCAGCAGCTTGGATGGGGCCAGAGATACGCAGTATTTT. The J gene is TRBJ2-3, the V gene TRBV5-1; a possible D gene is TRBD1 (5 bases). Germline loops: CDR1 SGHRS, CDR2 YFSETQ. The CDR3 has 14 amino acids. Trimming left V 0 bases short and J 5 bases short, with 10 bases between.

The table lists this clone with a count of one. The J gene is TRBJ2-7, the V gene TRBV11-2; 12 bases are shared with TRBD2. CDR1 is SGHAT and CDR2 is FQNNGV in the germline V gene. V gave up 6 bases and J gave up 2 bases; unmatched junction bases: 2. CDR3 size: 14 residues. The CDR3 is CASRPSGGAYEQYF. Written as DNA, the CDR3 is TGTGCCAGCAGGCCTAGCGGGGGGGCCTACGAGCAGTACTTC.

The chain links TRBV3-1 (or the pseudogene TRBV3-2) to TRBJ1-2; weak D call: TRBD1 (5 bases). The length of the CDR3 is 16 residues. The V end was cut by 3 bases, the J end by 6 bases, with 20 bases between. Germline V CDR1 and CDR2: LGHDT, YNNKEL (reference sequence). The CDR3 reads CASSHGVGSDKDGYTF. The CDR3 DNA is TGTGCCAGCAGCCATGGGGTTGGGTCGGACAAGGATGGCTACACCTTC.